Listed here are 18 T cell receptor beta chains from one sample, sequenced in a study of blood T cell repertoires in COVID-19. Produced via immunoSEQ multiplex PCR; TCRdb's table is partial and in-frame only. The repertoire includes over 25,000 clones, roughly nine tenths of them detected once, and under 4% sits in the top ten. Sequenced input: peripheral blood. The receptors come from a man between 60 and 75 years old with acute or convalescent COVID-19.

The chain combines TRBV29-1 with TRBJ2-5; possibly TRBD1 for D (6 bases). Per germline, CDR1 SQVTM and CDR2 ANQGSEA. CDR3 length: 13 residues. The V and J ends lost 4 bases and 5 bases respectively, with 14 bases between them. CDR3 sequence (DNA): TGCAGCGTTGCGAGACAGGCCGGGGAGACCCAGTACTTC. Protein sequence: CSVARQAGETQYF.

In this sample, this clone turned up once. The CDR3 nucleotides read TGTGCCAGCAGCCCATACGGACAGGGGGATTTTCCCGTCCTGACTTTC. This codes for CASSPYGQGDFPVLTF. This chain links TRBV5-5 with TRBJ2-6; 10 nucleotides agree with TRBD1. The CDR3 loop spans 16 amino acids. V trimming: 4 bases; J trimming: 12 bases; junction bases outside the gene matches: 13. Per the germline V gene, CDR1 is SGHKS and CDR2 is YYEKEE (reference sequence).

The chain recombines TRBV19 with TRBJ2-2, with D uncertain. Trimming took 3 bases from V and 6 from J, leaving 8 bases between them. This CDR3 contains 13 residues. The germline gives CDR1 LNHDA, CDR2 SQIVND (reference sequence). CDR3 amino acids: CASSIVTAGELFF. CDR3 DNA sequence: TGTGCCAGTAGTATTGTAACGGCCGGGGAGCTGTTTTTT.

The genes are TRBV10-3 and TRBJ2-7; 9 nucleotides match TRBD1. Germline V CDR1 and CDR2: ENHRY, SYGVKD. After removal of 6 bases from V and 2 bases from J, the junction contained 8 bases not matched to a gene. The CDR3 spans 15 residues. CDR3 in DNA: TGTGCCATCAGGGCGGGGACAGGGTCCCCCTACGAGCAGTACGTC. Amino acids: CAIRAGTGSPYEQYV.

The rearrangement joins TRBV7-9 to TRBJ2-2; the D gene is possibly TRBD1 (6 bases). V was clipped by 5 bases and J by 6 bases, with 13 bases between them. Germline-derived CDR1 and CDR2 are SEHNR and FQNEAQ (reference sequence). The CDR3 runs 14 residues. In DNA, the CDR3 is TGTGCCAGCAGCGTACAGGGTCGTCCCGGGGAGCTGTTTTTT. It translates to CASSVQGRPGELFF.

This clone turned up a few times. The gene calls are TRBV3-1 (or the pseudogene TRBV3-2) and TRBJ2-6, with D maybe TRBD1 (6 bases). The CDR3 is 18 amino acids. Germline CDR1 LGHDT, CDR2 YNNKEL (reference sequence). Trimming stripped 2 bases from V and 1 base from J, with 15 bases between. The CDR3 protein is CASSQRTGRLSGANVLTF. The CDR3 DNA follows: TGTGCCAGCAGCCAACGTACAGGGAGACTTTCTGGGGCCAACGTCCTGACTTTC.

This chain links TRBV7-2 with TRBJ2-2; D gene uncertain. This CDR3 is 14 amino acids long. With 5 bases removed from V and 3 bases from J, the gap between germline ends came to 10 bases. The V gene's germline CDR1 is SGHTA and CDR2 FQGNSA. The CDR3 sequence: CASSPSRYTGELFF. The CDR3, as DNA: TGTGCCAGCAGCCCCTCCAGATACACCGGGGAGCTGTTTTTT. Combining the CDR3 with reference TRBV7-2 and TRBJ2-2 gives the whole variable domain GAGVSQSPSNKVTEKGKDVELRCDPISGHTALYWYRQSLGQGLEFLIYFQGNSAPDKSGLPSDRFSAERTGGSVSTLTIQRTQQEDSAVYLCASSPSRYTGELFFGEGSRLTVL.

V and J are TRBV3-1 (or the pseudogene TRBV3-2) and TRBJ1-6; a possible D gene is TRBD1 (6 bases). Germline V gene sequence: CDR1 LGHDT, CDR2 YNNKEL (reference sequence). The length of the CDR3 is 15 residues. V was pared by 7 bases and J by 7 bases, with 17 bases between. CDR3: CASKIRGHENSPLHF. As DNA, the CDR3 is TGTGCCAGCAAAATCCGGGGACACGAAAATTCACCCCTCCACTTT.

The gene calls are TRBV6-1 and TRBJ1-2; D is ambiguous. Trimming shortened V by 2 bases and J by 2 bases, and 6 bases separated the two germline ends. The CDR3 extends over 13 amino acids. Germline assignment: CDR1 MNHNS and CDR2 SASEGT. The CDR3 loop reads CASSEHLNYGYTF. Written as DNA, the CDR3 is TGTGCCAGCAGTGAACACCTAAACTATGGCTACACCTTC.

The rearrangement links TRBV29-1 to TRBJ1-1, with D hard to call. The CDR3 spans 12 residues. Per the germline V gene, CDR1 is SQVTM and CDR2 is ANQGSEA. V dropped 7 bases and J dropped 5 bases, with 14 bases sitting between them. The CDR3 loop reads CSAVDSWTEAFF. The DNA of the CDR3 is TGCAGCGCAGTAGACTCGTGGACTGAAGCTTTCTTT.

Here the CDR3 reads CASSQVVGGASNEKLFF. The CDR3 nucleotides read TGCGCCAGCAGCCAAGTAGTAGGGGGCGCGTCTAATGAAAAACTGTTTTTT. V gene TRBV4-1 combines with J gene TRBJ1-4, with 7 nucleotides matching TRBD1. CDR1 MGHRA and CDR2 YSYEKL come from the germline V gene. CDR3 length: 17 amino acids. Trimming at V came to 1 base and at J to 3 bases, leaving 8 bases not matched to a gene.

This sequence joins TRBV5-6 and TRBJ1-6; possible D gene TRBD1, 6 bases. V was cut by 5 bases and J by 5 bases, with 11 bases left in between. The CDR3 is 14 amino acids. CDR1 SGHDT and CDR2 YYEEEE come from the germline V gene. DNA of the CDR3: TGTGCCAGCAGTTATGGGGGCAATAATTCACCCCTCCACTTT. Translation gives CASSYGGNNSPLHF.

The chain combines TRBV6-6 with TRBJ2-7; 8 nucleotides line up with TRBD2. The CDR3 length is 15 residues. Looked up from germline, CDR1 is MNHNY and CDR2 is SVGAGI (reference sequence). The V segment lost 5 bases and the J segment 9 bases; nucleotides outside the gene matches: 15. The chain's CDR3 is CASSGEGTRRKRQYF. The CDR3, as DNA: TGTGCCAGCAGTGGGGAGGGGACTAGGAGGAAGCGGCAGTACTTC.

The rearrangement joins TRBV27 to TRBJ1-2, with a possible D match to TRBD1 (6 bases). The CDR3 extends over 13 amino acids. V shed 5 bases and J shed 4 bases, with 11 bases lying between them. The germline gives CDR1 MNHEY, CDR2 SMNVEV (reference sequence). Written as DNA, the CDR3 is TGTGCCAGCAGTCAACAGGGTGCCTATGGCTACACCTTC. It encodes CASSQQGAYGYTF.

This chain uses TRBV10-2 with TRBJ2-1, with a possible D match to TRBD1 (7 bases). The ends were cut back, 6 bases at V and 3 bases at J, with 12 bases in the middle. From germline, CDR1 is WSHSY and CDR2 SAAADI. The CDR3 is 14 amino acids. The CDR3 sequence: CASRGRGDYNEQFF. DNA for the CDR3: TGCGCCAGCAGGGGCAGGGGGGACTACAATGAGCAGTTCTTC.

The gene calls are TRBV3-1 (or the pseudogene TRBV3-2) and TRBJ2-7, with 7 bases aligning to TRBD2. Germline loops: CDR1 LGHDT, CDR2 YNNKEL (reference sequence). With V trimmed by 0 bases and J by 7 bases, 18 bases remained unmatched. The CDR3 has 18 amino acids. CDR3 bases: TGTGCCAGCAGCCAAGATCCCCCGCGGGAGACCACCGTTGGAGAGCAGTACGTC. Its protein product is CASSQDPPRETTVGEQYV.

V is TRBV11-3 and J is TRBJ2-1, with D perhaps matching TRBD2 (6 bases). Germline CDR1 is SGHNT and CDR2 is YENEEA. This CDR3 contains 13 residues. The V gene lost 3 bases and the J gene lost 9 bases, with 12 bases spanning the gap. The CDR3 nucleotides read TGTGCCAGCAGCTTCTCCGAGGAGGGTGAGCAGTTCTTC. Amino acid sequence: CASSFSEEGEQFF.

The rearrangement joins TRBV7-2 to TRBJ1-6; 7 bases are shared with TRBD1. Trimming removed 5 bases from V and 6 bases from J; junction bases left unmatched: 13. The CDR3 length is 17 residues. The germline CDR1 and CDR2 sequences are SGHTA and FQGNSA. The CDR3 region is CASSPGAPGQRNSPLHF. The CDR3 region has the DNA TGTGCCAGCAGCCCAGGGGCCCCGGGACAGCGTAATTCACCCCTCCACTTT. Full variable domain (outside the CDR3, taken from reference TRBV7-2 and TRBJ1-6): GAGVSQSPSNKVTEKGKDVELRCDPISGHTALYWYRQSLGQGLEFLIYFQGNSAPDKSGLPSDRFSAERTGGSVSTLTIQRTQQEDSAVYLCASSPGAPGQRNSPLHFGNGTRLTVT.